This entry lists 30 T cell receptor beta chains sequenced from one sample in a study of CD8 T cells in ankylosing spondylitis. MiXCR, applied by TCRdb to the 5' RACE reads, yields one record per CDR3 protein. The sample has about 350,000 distinct CDR3 sequences, 20% seen once. Sequencing was done on a sample of blood, either unsorted or a sorted T cell fraction (not recorded which). These receptors were obtained from a male donor with ankylosing spondylitis or in good health (not recorded which).

J is TRBJ2-5 and V is TRBV12-3 or TRBV12-4; 8 nucleotides match TRBD1. The CDR3 spans 14 residues. The V segment lost 5 bases and the J segment 5 bases; nucleotides outside the gene matches: 7. The CDR3 sequence: CASSNTRGLETQYF. DNA for the CDR3: TGTGCCAGCAGTAATACCAGGGGGCTGGAGACCCAGTACTTC.

This clonotype came up a few times. The rearrangement uses TRBV15 and TRBJ2-2; TRBD1 matches at 7 bases. This CDR3 is 15 amino acids long. Germline V gives CDR1 LNHNV, CDR2 YYDKDF (reference sequence). V trimming: 0 bases; J trimming: 5 bases; junction bases outside the gene matches: 3. DNA of the CDR3: TGTGCCACCAGCAGAGAAAGGGGGCGGACCGGGGAGCTGTTTTTT. Amino acids: CATSRERGRTGELFF.

A few counts support this clonotype. V and J are TRBV27 and TRBJ2-3; TRBD2 agrees at 7 bases. Losses at the gene ends were 7 bases for V and 0 bases for J; bases not matched to a gene: 7. The CDR3 spans 15 residues. Germline V gene sequence: CDR1 MNHEY, CDR2 SMNVEV (reference sequence). The CDR3 DNA follows: TGTGCCAGCACAACTAGCGTTCCTAGCACAGATACGCAGTATTTT. It specifies CASTTSVPSTDTQYF.

This sequence joins TRBV7-6 and TRBJ2-7; TRBD1 is a possible D gene (5 bases). The CDR3 is made up of 14 amino acids. Germline V gene data show CDR1 as SGHVS and CDR2 as FNYEAQ. V dropped 1 base and J dropped 6 bases, with 13 bases sitting between them. DNA for the CDR3: TGTGCCAGCAGCTTAGAGGCAGGGTCAGGCGAGCAGTACTTC. Translated, it gives CASSLEAGSGEQYF.

The gene calls are TRBV6-1 and TRBJ2-5, with D possibly being TRBD2 (5 bases). The CDR3 runs 14 residues. With 6 bases removed from V and 1 base from J, the gap between germline ends came to 12 bases. Per germline, CDR1 MNHNS and CDR2 SASEGT. The CDR3 bases are TGTGCCAGCAGCCCGAAGAGGGTCCAAGAGACCCAGTACTTC. This codes for CASSPKRVQETQYF.

This clonotype was counted a few times. The chain employs TRBV2 and TRBJ2-1; either TRBD1 or TRBD2 may supply D (6 bases each). Germline CDR1 and CDR2: SNHLY and FYNNEI. This CDR3 spans 16 amino acids. V was shortened by 10 bases and J by 0 bases, with 19 bases between the two germline ends. The CDR3, as DNA: TGTGCCACCATCCGACGGGGGCCTAGCTCCTACAATGAGCAGTTCTTC. Its protein is CATIRRGPSSYNEQFF.

This clonotype has only a few counts. The chain has TRBV4-2 and TRBJ2-7; D unresolved. This CDR3 is 12 amino acids long. CDR1 is LGHNA, CDR2 YNFKEQ, per germline. V was pared by 1 base and J by 6 bases, with 7 bases between. Here the CDR3 DNA reads TGTGCCAGCAGCCAAGGAACGTCCGAGCAGTACTTC. Translation: CASSQGTSEQYF.

The chain recombines TRBV24-1 with TRBJ2-1; D is possibly TRBD2 (5 bases). CDR3 length equals 15 residues. Germline-derived CDR1 and CDR2 are KGHDR and SFDVKD. Trimming stripped 3 bases from V and 8 bases from J, with 16 bases between. The CDR3, as DNA: TGTGCCACCAGTGATCCAGAGGGCAGTAGCGATGAGCAGTTCTTC. Translated: CATSDPEGSSDEQFF.

The sample holds a few counts of this clonotype. The V and J genes are TRBV10-3 and TRBJ2-3; D possibly matches TRBD1 or TRBD2 (5 bases each). CDR3 size: 16 residues. The germline gives CDR1 ENHRY, CDR2 SYGVKD. Between the trimmed V and J ends, which lost 3 bases and 6 bases, there was a span of 19 bases. CDR3 DNA sequence: TGTGCCATCAGTGAAGTGGGGGACGCCCTCGGGGATACGCAGTATTTT. Translated, it gives CAISEVGDALGDTQYF.

This clonotype was detected only a few times. The chain is built from TRBV6-1 and TRBJ2-1; 9 bases line up with TRBD1. The V segment lost 6 bases and the J segment 5 bases; nucleotides outside the gene matches: 8. The CDR3 contains 15 residues. From germline, CDR1 is MNHNS and CDR2 SASEGT. The CDR3 nucleotides are TGTGCCAGCAGACCGGGCGGGACAGGGAACAATGAGCAGTTCTTC. Protein: CASRPGGTGNNEQFF.

The DNA of the CDR3 is TGCGCCAGCAGCCCTGCGAGCACAGATACGCAGTATTTT. This sequence encodes CASSPASTDTQYF. The gene calls are TRBV5-1 and TRBJ2-3; no reliable D call. CDR1 is SGHRS, CDR2 YFSETQ, per germline. The CDR3 sequence is 13 residues long. Trimming took 4 bases from V and 0 from J, leaving 6 bases between them.

V and J are TRBV5-6 and TRBJ2-2; D remains ambiguous. Trimming took 3 bases from V and 4 from J, leaving 13 bases between them. Per the germline V gene, CDR1 is SGHDT and CDR2 is YYEEEE. CDR3 length: 15 amino acids. The CDR3 is CASSSPAAGTGELFF. The DNA for the CDR3 is TGTGCCAGCAGCTCCCCCGCAGCCGGCACCGGGGAGCTGTTTTTT.

This clonotype showed up just once. The chain is built from TRBV9 and TRBJ2-1; TRBD1 matches 7 bases. CDR1 SGDLS and CDR2 YYNGEE come from the germline V gene. Trimming at V came to 0 bases and at J to 1 base, leaving 4 bases not matched to a gene. The CDR3 contains 16 residues. This CDR3 is CASSVDAGGSYNEQFF. CDR3 DNA sequence: TGTGCCAGCAGCGTAGATGCAGGGGGATCCTACAATGAGCAGTTCTTC.

This chain connects TRBV20-1 to TRBJ1-5; TRBD1 might be the D (5 bases). Germline values: CDR1 DFQATT, CDR2 SNEGSKA (reference sequence). With 2 bases removed from V and 0 bases from J, the gap between germline ends came to 14 bases. The CDR3 consists of 16 residues. The chain's CDR3 is CSARNASTASNQPQHF. The CDR3 nucleotides read TGCAGTGCTAGAAACGCCTCGACAGCTAGCAATCAGCCCCAGCATTTT.

This clonotype was seen only a few times. This chain links TRBV29-1 with TRBJ2-7; no clear D gene. The CDR3 runs 12 residues. The ends were cut back, 2 bases at V and 7 bases at J, with 12 bases in the middle. The germline V gene has CDR1 SQVTM and CDR2 ANQGSEA. CDR3 sequence: CSVERQIGEQYF. The CDR3 DNA reads as TGCAGCGTTGAACGGCAGATCGGTGAGCAGTACTTC.

The chain joins TRBV20-1 to TRBJ2-7; the D is unclear. Trimming took 3 bases from V and 0 from J, leaving 9 bases between them. Germline CDR1 is DFQATT and CDR2 is SNEGSKA (reference sequence). The length of the CDR3 is 13 residues. The CDR3 sequence is CSASTVNSYEQYF. The DNA for the CDR3 is TGCAGTGCTAGTACAGTAAACTCCTACGAGCAGTACTTC.

The CDR3 bases are TGCGCCAGCAGTGGGGAGACTCACGAGCAGTACTTC. Encoded protein: CASSGETHEQYF. This rearrangement joins TRBV5-1 to TRBJ2-7; D is perhaps TRBD2 (5 bases). Germline V gene sequence: CDR1 SGHRS, CDR2 YFSETQ. V lost 5 bases and J 5 bases, leaving 11 bases between the germline ends. The CDR3 runs to 12 residues.

The chain links TRBV28 to TRBJ2-7; TRBD2 agrees at 7 bases. V shed 2 bases, J shed 3 bases, and the junction held 10 bases outside the gene matches. Germline CDR1 reads MDHEN; CDR2 reads SYDVKM. The CDR3 contains 16 residues. CDR3 protein: CASSLPIAGTNYEQYF. CDR3 DNA sequence: TGTGCCAGCAGTTTACCCATAGCCGGGACTAACTACGAGCAGTACTTC.

This clonotype occurred a few times. This chain uses TRBV10-3 with TRBJ2-3; the D call may be TRBD1 or TRBD2 (5 bases each). V lost 6 bases and J 0 bases, leaving 16 bases between the germline ends. This CDR3 contains 16 residues. Germline CDR1 ENHRY, CDR2 SYGVKD. The CDR3 DNA sequence: TGTGCCATCAGGCCGGGACCGATTTACAGCACAGATACGCAGTATTTT. Amino acids: CAIRPGPIYSTDTQYF.

This CDR3 is CASSGASETYEQYF. CDR3 nucleotide sequence: TGTGCCAGCAGCGGAGCCTCCGAGACCTACGAGCAGTACTTC. The chain is built from TRBV9 and TRBJ2-7, with D hard to call. Germline V gives CDR1 SGDLS, CDR2 YYNGEE. V was trimmed by 3 bases and J by 2 bases, leaving 12 bases between them. The CDR3 sequence is 14 residues long. Complete variable domain (other parts from reference TRBV9 and TRBJ2-7): DSGVTQTPKHLITATGQRVTLRCSPRSGDLSVYWYQQSLDQGLQFLIQYYNGEERAKGNILERFSAQQFPDLHSELNLSSLELGDSALYFCASSGASETYEQYFGPGTRLTVT.

The gene calls are TRBV4-1 and TRBJ2-1; 11 bases align to TRBD1. Germline CDR1 and CDR2: MGHRA and YSYEKL. This CDR3 contains 15 residues. Trimming cost V 4 bases and J 9 bases; bases outside gene matches: 8. DNA for the CDR3: TGCGCCAGCAGCCGTCTGGACAGGGGGCTGGGTGAGCAGTTCTTC. It yields the protein CASSRLDRGLGEQFF.

This clonotype was observed a handful of times. The V gene is TRBV9, the J gene TRBJ2-3; TRBD2 aligns across 8 bases. Germline CDR1 is SGDLS and CDR2 is YYNGEE. J was trimmed by 4 bases and V by 2 bases; bases with no gene match: 3. The CDR3 is made up of 14 amino acids. Written as DNA, the CDR3 is TGTGCCAGCAGCGTTAGCGGGGAAGCAGATACGCAGTATTTT. Its protein is CASSVSGEADTQYF. Based on the CDR3 plus reference TRBV9 and TRBJ2-3, the full variable domain is DSGVTQTPKHLITATGQRVTLRCSPRSGDLSVYWYQQSLDQGLQFLIQYYNGEERAKGNILERFSAQQFPDLHSELNLSSLELGDSALYFCASSVSGEADTQYFGPGTRLTVL.

The chain uses TRBV12-3 or TRBV12-4 and TRBJ2-3; 13 bases align to TRBD2. Unmatched junction bases numbered 9, after V lost 6 bases and J lost 6 bases. This CDR3 comprises 16 residues. The CDR3 protein is CASSLLAGGPLDTQYF. The DNA of the CDR3 is TGTGCCAGCAGCCTACTAGCGGGGGGGCCGCTGGATACGCAGTATTTT.

The J gene is TRBJ2-7, the V gene TRBV4-1, with D possibly TRBD1 on 5 matching bases. The CDR3 contains 15 residues. Trimming cost V 3 bases and J 4 bases, with 16 bases left between them. Germline V gene sequence: CDR1 MGHRA, CDR2 YSYEKL. The CDR3 is CASSHINSGFYEQYF. The CDR3 DNA reads TGCGCCAGCAGCCACATTAATTCAGGGTTTTACGAGCAGTACTTC.

This clonotype was detected a few times. The rearrangement uses TRBV6-2 or TRBV6-3 and TRBJ2-7; perhaps D is TRBD1 or TRBD2 (5 bases each). Per the germline V gene, CDR1 is MNHEY and CDR2 is SVGEGT. CDR3 length equals 15 residues. The germline V and J ends were trimmed by 4 bases and 0 bases, with 13 bases remaining between them. The DNA for the CDR3 is TGTGCCAGCAGTTTCGGGGCAGGGAGCTCCTACGAGCAGTACTTC. Its protein product is CASSFGAGSSYEQYF.

This clonotype occurred a few times. The V gene is TRBV7-2, the J gene TRBJ2-1; D is possibly TRBD1 (6 bases). Germline values: CDR1 SGHTA, CDR2 FQGNSA. Trimming took 4 bases from V and 4 from J, leaving 17 bases between them. The CDR3 sequence is 16 residues long. CDR3 sequence (DNA): TGTGCCAGCAGCTCTTTGACAGGATGGAGATACAATGAGCAGTTCTTC. Protein product: CASSSLTGWRYNEQFF.

The CDR3 sequence is CASSQDLATSYNEQFF. CDR3 DNA: TGTGCCAGCAGCCAAGATCTAGCTACTTCCTACAATGAGCAGTTCTTC. The chain uses TRBV3-1 and TRBJ2-1; the D gene is possibly TRBD2 (5 bases). The germline V gene encodes CDR1 LGHDT and CDR2 YNNKEL (reference sequence). V gave up 0 bases and J gave up 1 base, with 10 bases separating them. The CDR3 loop spans 16 amino acids.

This clonotype has just a few counts. The chain recombines TRBV12-3 or TRBV12-4 with TRBJ2-1; TRBD1 matches 7 bases. Unmatched junction bases numbered 6, after V lost 6 bases and J lost 7 bases. CDR3 length: 13 amino acids. The CDR3 DNA follows: TGTGCCAGCAGACGACCGACAGGGAATGAGCAGTTCTTC. It is translated as CASRRPTGNEQFF.

The chain combines TRBV11-2 with TRBJ2-2; 9 bases map to TRBD1. This CDR3 region has 17 residues. Germline V gene data show CDR1 as SGHAT and CDR2 as FQNNGV. V was pared by 4 bases and J by 3 bases, with 9 bases of the junction left unmatched. In nucleotides, the CDR3 is TGTGCCAGCAGCTCCGGCCCGGGACAGGGTCACACCGGGGAGCTGTTTTTT. This encodes CASSSGPGQGHTGELFF.

There are a few counts of this clonotype. In nucleotides, the CDR3 is TGTGCCAGCAGTGAGCTACAGGGGTGGAACACTGAAGCTTTCTTT. Translating it yields CASSELQGWNTEAFF. The V gene is TRBV2, the J gene TRBJ1-1, with 7 bases identical to TRBD1. Germline V gene data show CDR1 as SNHLY and CDR2 as FYNNEI. The CDR3 has 15 amino acids. V trimming: 3 bases; J trimming: 1 base; junction bases outside the gene matches: 5. Full variable domain (missing parts from reference TRBV2 and TRBJ1-1): EPEVTQTPSHQVTQMGQEVILRCVPISNHLYFYWYRQILGQKVEFLVSFYNNEISEKSEIFDDQFSVERPDGSNFTLKIRSTKLEDSAMYFCASSELQGWNTEAFFGQGTRLTVV.